The rows below give T cell receptor beta chains drawn from one sample of a study of radiotherapy plus CTLA-4 blockade in lung cancer. Generated by immunoSEQ multiplex PCR, the TCRdb table keeps only in-frame clones and is missing some. The sample shows some 66,000 clones, around 81% of them seen only once. The sequencing here drew on peripheral blood, taken from a patient treated with radiotherapy plus ipilimumab. These receptor sequences come from a human donor with non-small cell lung cancer who had a partial response to radiotherapy plus ipilimumab. Each CDR3 is given with its conserved first and last residue. Only some rows state a clone size, as once, few, many or a class for expanded clones.

J gene: TRBJ2-2; CDR3 length: 15; clone size: -; V gene: TRBV19; CDR3 protein: CASSIKGGPSGELFF
J gene: TRBJ2-7; CDR3 length: 13; clone size: -; V gene: TRBV19; CDR3 protein: CASRRQGRYEQYF
J gene: -; CDR3 length: 15; clone size: -; V gene: TRBV7-2; CDR3 protein: CASSLGDTIVHEQYF
J gene: TRBJ2-5; CDR3 length: 15; clone size: -; V gene: TRBV5-6; CDR3 protein: CASSRLAGGVETQYF
J gene: TRBJ1-2; CDR3 length: 13; clone size: once; V gene: TRBV29-1; CDR3 protein: CSGEREENYGYTF
J gene: TRBJ2-1; CDR3 length: 15; clone size: -; V gene: TRBV9; CDR3 protein: CASSVISGRGNEQFF
J gene: TRBJ2-7; CDR3 length: 14; clone size: few; V gene: TRBV4-2; CDR3 protein: CASSQASGSYEQYF
J gene: TRBJ2-2; CDR3 length: 13; clone size: -; V gene: TRBV10-1; CDR3 protein: CASSEPGTGELFF
J gene: TRBJ2-5; CDR3 length: 14; clone size: -; V gene: TRBV19; CDR3 protein: CASSSNRGQETQYF
J gene: TRBJ1-2; CDR3 length: 15; clone size: -; V gene: TRBV11-2; CDR3 protein: CASSPAGGRFGSYTF
J gene: TRBJ2-5; CDR3 length: 13; clone size: -; V gene: TRBV29-1; CDR3 protein: CSVDRGGRETQYF
J gene: TRBJ2-2; CDR3 length: 16; clone size: -; V gene: TRBV9; CDR3 protein: CASSVGVPANTGELFF
J gene: TRBJ2-1; CDR3 length: 15; clone size: -; V gene: TRBV18; CDR3 protein: CASSPGLSSYNEQFF
J gene: TRBJ2-1; CDR3 length: 14; clone size: -; V gene: TRBV25-1; CDR3 protein: CASRGSGIHNEQFF
J gene: TRBJ2-7; CDR3 length: 15; clone size: -; V gene: TRBV7-2; CDR3 protein: CASSYARTGNNEQYF
J gene: TRBJ1-5; CDR3 length: 17; clone size: -; V gene: TRBV11-3; CDR3 protein: CASSQDSSLRFNQPQHF
J gene: TRBJ1-4; CDR3 length: 16; clone size: -; V gene: TRBV18; CDR3 protein: CASSPWAGQGGEKLFF
J gene: TRBJ2-7; CDR3 length: 13; clone size: -; V gene: TRBV5-1; CDR3 protein: CASSTESSYEQYF
J gene: TRBJ2-7; CDR3 length: 16; clone size: once; V gene: TRBV9; CDR3 protein: CASSASTSGNSYEQYF
J gene: TRBJ2-3; CDR3 length: 15; clone size: once; V gene: TRBV5-6; CDR3 protein: CASSLDGRATDTQYF
J gene: TRBJ2-7; CDR3 length: 17; clone size: many; V gene: TRBV4-2; CDR3 protein: CASSQDLGQTLGREQYF
J gene: TRBJ1-5; CDR3 length: 12; clone size: -; V gene: TRBV7-2; CDR3 protein: CASSISGQPQHF
J gene: TRBJ1-1; CDR3 length: 10; clone size: -; V gene: TRBV19; CDR3 protein: CASTPGGAFF
J gene: TRBJ2-3; CDR3 length: 15; clone size: -; V gene: TRBV11-2; CDR3 protein: CASNRGGTSTDTQYF
J gene: TRBJ2-6; CDR3 length: 18; clone size: -; V gene: TRBV9; CDR3 protein: CASSVAGDRGSGANVLTF